These T cell receptor beta chains were read from a single sample in a study of CD8 T cells in Susac syndrome. TCRdb re-called the immunoSEQ multiplex PCR reads with MiXCR, one entry per CDR3 protein. Of 160,000 or so distinct CDR3 sequences listed, around 92% are singletons. The sample consisted of CD4+ T cells from PBMCs. These receptors were collected from a human donor in good health. CDR3s include the opening cysteine and the closing phenylalanine or tryptophan. The D gene is left open where the match is weak. Part of the rows lack a size; the others show once, few, many or a class for expanded clones.

V gene	D gene	clone size	J gene	CDR3 DNA	CDR3 protein
TRBV5-1	-	-	TRBJ2-3	TGCGCCAGCAGCTTGGGGGCGCCCACGACAGATACGCAGTATTTT	CASSLGAPTTDTQYF
TRBV6-2/TRBV6-3	-	-	TRBJ2-7	TGTGCCAGCAGTTACAGGACCTACGAGCAGTACTTC	CASSYRTYEQYF
TRBV29-1	-	few	TRBJ2-1	TGCAGCGTTAGGACAGCTCGCTCCTACAATGAGCAGTTCTTC	CSVRTARSYNEQFF
TRBV5-1	-	-	TRBJ2-7	TGCGCCAGCAGCTTGGCCAGGGAAAGTTTCTACGAGCAGTACTTC	CASSLARESFYEQYF
TRBV29-1	TRBD1	-	TRBJ1-1	TGCAGCGTTGAAGCACCAGGGGGCACTGAAGCTTTCTTT	CSVEAPGGTEAFF
TRBV20-1	-	once	TRBJ1-1	TGCAGTGCTTTGGAGGGGGGATCCGAAGCTTTCTTT	CSALEGGSEAFF
TRBV3-1	TRBD2	few	TRBJ2-7	TGTGCCAGCAGCCAGAGACTAGCGGGGACCTACGAGCAGTACTTC	CASSQRLAGTYEQYF
TRBV15	-	-	TRBJ2-3	TGTGCCACCAGCCCACTGGGGGTTTATAGCACAGATACGCAGTATTTT	CATSPLGVYSTDTQYF
TRBV20-1	TRBD1	-	TRBJ2-2	TGCAGTGCTAGTACCGGGACAGGGGACACCGGGGAGCTGTTTTTT	CSASTGTGDTGELFF
TRBV7-8	-	-	TRBJ1-4	TGTGCCAGCAGCCCCGAGGGCGAAAAACTGTTTTTT	CASSPEGEKLFF
TRBV6-1	TRBD1	-	TRBJ1-2	TGTGCCGGACAGGGGCAAACTAACTATGGCTACACCTTC	CAGQGQTNYGYTF
TRBV19	-	-	TRBJ2-1	TGTGCCAGTAGTACCTTAGACTACTCCTACAATGAGCAGTTCTTC	CASSTLDYSYNEQFF
TRBV6-2/TRBV6-3	-	-	TRBJ2-3	TGTGCCAGCAGTCCGACGTCGGGTGGGAGGGATACGCAGTATTTT	CASSPTSGGRDTQYF
TRBV5-6	TRBD1	-	TRBJ2-2	TGTGCCAGCAGCTGGGTGACAGGGGGCGCCGGGGAGCTGTTTTTT	CASSWVTGGAGELFF
TRBV30	-	-	TRBJ2-7	TGTGCCTGGAGTGAAGTGTCCTACGAGCAGTACTTC	CAWSEVSYEQYF
TRBV18	-	-	TRBJ2-2	TGTGCCAGCTCACCACTTGGTTCTGGTATCACCGGGGAGCTGTTTTTT	CASSPLGSGITGELFF
TRBV9	-	-	TRBJ2-3	TGTGCCAGCAGCCCCCAGGTAGGGACAGATACGCAGTATTTT	CASSPQVGTDTQYF
TRBV6-2/TRBV6-3	TRBD1	-	TRBJ1-5	TGTGCCAGCAGCTGGGACAGGCGATCTCCTAATCAGCCCCAGCATTTT	CASSWDRRSPNQPQHF
TRBV3-1	-	-	TRBJ2-6	TGTGCCAGCAGCGCCTACGGGGCCAACGTCCTGACTTTC	CASSAYGANVLTF
TRBV10-3	TRBD2	-	TRBJ2-5	TGTGCCATCAGTGACAGCGGGAGGTACCAAGAGACCCAGTACTTC	CAISDSGRYQETQYF
TRBV5-1	TRBD1	-	TRBJ2-7	TGCGCCAGCAGCTTGTCAATAGGACAGGGATACGAGCAGTACTTC	CASSLSIGQGYEQYF
TRBV7-2	-	-	TRBJ1-1	TGTGCCAGCAGCCCCCGCGGGGGGCGAGAGACTGAAGCTTTCTTT	CASSPRGGRETEAFF
TRBV7-9	-	-	TRBJ2-5	TGTGCCAGCAGCTTACGGTCAGTCCAAGAGACCCAGTACTTC	CASSLRSVQETQYF
TRBV2	-	once	TRBJ1-2	TGTGCCAGCAGTAGACGGGACACTCGGCATGGCTACACCTTC	CASSRRDTRHGYTF
TRBV9	-	-	TRBJ2-2	TGTGCCAGCAGCGTAGGAACTAGCCCGAACACCGGGGAGCTGTTTTTT	CASSVGTSPNTGELFF
TRBV5-1	-	-	TRBJ2-5	TGCGCCAGCAGCTTGGCCGAATCCGGAGAGACCCAGTACTTC	CASSLAESGETQYF
TRBV7-6	TRBD1	-	TRBJ2-5	TGTGCCAGCAGCTCCTACAGGGGGAGACAAGAGACCCAGTACTTC	CASSSYRGRQETQYF
TRBV2	-	-	TRBJ2-6	TGTGCCAGCCCCCAGGGGGGTAGGGCCAACGTCCTGACTTTC	CASPQGGRANVLTF
TRBV3-1	-	-	TRBJ2-1	TGTGCCAGCAGCCAACGATCAGGGGTTACGGGAGAGCAGTTCTTC	CASSQRSGVTGEQFF
TRBV2	-	-	TRBJ1-2	TGTGCAAGCACCCCACCGGGATACTATGGCTACACCTTC	CASTPPGYYGYTF
TRBV4-2	-	-	TRBJ2-1	TGTGCCAGCAGCCTCTACGGGGGTTCCTACAATGAGCAGTTCTTC	CASSLYGGSYNEQFF
TRBV5-1	-	few	TRBJ2-5	TGCGCCAGCAGCTCTGGGATCGGAGAGACCCAGTACTTC	CASSSGIGETQYF
TRBV5-6	-	-	TRBJ2-7	TGTGCCAGCAGCCCCCGAGGAACGAGGTCCTACGAGCAGTACTTC	CASSPRGTRSYEQYF
TRBV10-1	-	-	TRBJ1-2	TGCGCCAGCAGTGAGTTTACATCGGGGGGCTACACCTTC	CASSEFTSGGYTF
TRBV7-9	-	-	TRBJ2-5	TGTGCCAGCAGCGGCGGAGGGCGAGAGACCCAGTACTTC	CASSGGGRETQYF
TRBV18	TRBD1	once	TRBJ2-3	TGTGCCAGCTCACGGAGACAGGGGGCTGGAGATACGCAGTATTTT	CASSRRQGAGDTQYF
TRBV20-1	-	-	TRBJ1-2	TGCAGCGCTCTTGAGACGGGGGGGGACTATGGCTACACCTTC	CSALETGGDYGYTF
TRBV6-6	-	-	TRBJ2-3	TGTGCCAGCTGGGCCCCTAGCACAGATACGCAGTATTTT	CASWAPSTDTQYF
TRBV6-6	-	-	TRBJ2-3	TGTGCCAGCAGTTCGTGGGATACGCAGTATTTT	CASSSWDTQYF
TRBV18	TRBD1	-	TRBJ2-3	TGTGCCAGCTTATTGTATCAGGGGGCAGATACGCAGTATTTT	CASLLYQGADTQYF
TRBV6-1	-	-	TRBJ2-5	TGTGCCAGCAGTGCGACCGGGACCGAGTCTCAAGAGACCCAGTACTTC	CASSATGTESQETQYF
TRBV20-1	-	-	TRBJ1-2	TGCAGTGCTGCCGGGACAACTAACTATGGCTACACCTTC	CSAAGTTNYGYTF
TRBV9	TRBD1	-	TRBJ1-1	TGTGCCAGCAGCACGGGACAGGGGGCCACTGAAGCTTTCTTT	CASSTGQGATEAFF